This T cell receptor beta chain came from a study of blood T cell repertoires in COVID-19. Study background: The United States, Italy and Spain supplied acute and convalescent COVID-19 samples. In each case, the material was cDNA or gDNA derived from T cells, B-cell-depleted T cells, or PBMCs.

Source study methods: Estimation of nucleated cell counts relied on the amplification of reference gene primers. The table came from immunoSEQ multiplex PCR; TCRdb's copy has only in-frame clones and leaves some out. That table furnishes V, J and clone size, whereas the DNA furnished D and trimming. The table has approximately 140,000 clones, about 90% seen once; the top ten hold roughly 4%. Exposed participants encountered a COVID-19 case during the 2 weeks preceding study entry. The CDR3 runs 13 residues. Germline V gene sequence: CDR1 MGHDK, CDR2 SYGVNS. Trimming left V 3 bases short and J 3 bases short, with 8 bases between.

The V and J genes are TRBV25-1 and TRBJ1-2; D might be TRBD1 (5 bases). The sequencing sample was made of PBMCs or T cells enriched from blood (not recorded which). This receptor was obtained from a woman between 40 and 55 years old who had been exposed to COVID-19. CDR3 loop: CASSDGTHYGYTF. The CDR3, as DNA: TGTGCCAGCAGTGATGGGACTCACTATGGCTACACCTTC.